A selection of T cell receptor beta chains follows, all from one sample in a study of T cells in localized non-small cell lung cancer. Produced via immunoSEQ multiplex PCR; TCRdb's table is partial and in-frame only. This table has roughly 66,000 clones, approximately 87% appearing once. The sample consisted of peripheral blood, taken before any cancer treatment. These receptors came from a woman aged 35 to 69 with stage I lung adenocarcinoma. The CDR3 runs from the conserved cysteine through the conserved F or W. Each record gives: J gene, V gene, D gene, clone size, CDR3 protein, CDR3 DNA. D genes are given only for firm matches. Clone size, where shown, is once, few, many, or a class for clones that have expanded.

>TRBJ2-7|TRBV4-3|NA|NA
CASSQVYPPYEQYF
TGCGCCAGCAGCCAAGTTTACCCCCCTTACGAGCAGTACTTC
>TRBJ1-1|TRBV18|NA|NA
CASSRATPNNFYYTEAFF
TGTGCCAGCTCGCGCGCGACCCCTAATAACTTTTATTATACTGAAGCTTTCTTT
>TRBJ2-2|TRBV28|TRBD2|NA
CASGTSGSRTGELFF
TGTGCCAGTGGAACTAGCGGGAGTCGGACCGGGGAGCTGTTTTTT
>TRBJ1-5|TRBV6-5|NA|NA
CASSSGGNSNQPQHF
TGTGCCAGCAGTTCGGGCGGGAATAGCAATCAGCCCCAGCATTTT
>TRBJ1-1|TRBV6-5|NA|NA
CASSYRQHSVAFF
TGTGCCAGCAGTTATAGGCAGCACTCGGTAGCTTTCTTT
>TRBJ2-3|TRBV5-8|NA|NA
CASSLFQTTDTQYF
TGTGCCAGCAGCTTGTTTCAGACCACAGATACGCAGTATTTT
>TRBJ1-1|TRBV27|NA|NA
CASSLLNTEAFF
TGTGCCAGCAGTTTATTGAACACTGAAGCTTTCTTT
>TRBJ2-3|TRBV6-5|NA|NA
CASSYLFGSSTDTQYF
TGTGCCAGCAGCTACCTTTTTGGGAGCAGCACAGATACGCAGTATTTT
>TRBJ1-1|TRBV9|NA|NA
CASSLAQGNTEAFF
TGTGCCAGCAGTCTAGCACAGGGTAACACTGAAGCTTTCTTT
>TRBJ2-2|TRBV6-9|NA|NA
CASRLGTGELFF
TGTGCCAGCAGGTTAGGCACCGGGGAGCTGTTTTTT
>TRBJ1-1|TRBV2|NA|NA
CASRQDLEAFF
TGTGCCAGCAGACAGGATCTTGAAGCTTTCTTT
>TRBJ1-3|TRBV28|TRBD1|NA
CASQTGGRNTIYF
TGTGCCAGCCAGACAGGGGGCAGAAACACCATATATTTT
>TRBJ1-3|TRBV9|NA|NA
CASRSSGNTIYF
TGTGCCAGCAGGAGCTCTGGAAACACCATATATTTT
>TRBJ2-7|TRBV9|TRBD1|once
CASSGGTGDFGEQYF
TGTGCCAGCAGCGGCGGGACAGGGGATTTTGGCGAGCAGTACTTC
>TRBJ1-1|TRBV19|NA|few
CASSWGAEAFF
TGTGCCAGTAGTTGGGGGGCTGAAGCTTTCTTT
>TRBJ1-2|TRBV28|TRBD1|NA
CASTGTGRKGYTF
TGTGCCAGCACCGGGACAGGGAGAAAGGGCTACACCTTC
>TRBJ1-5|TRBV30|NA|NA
CAWRRAGASFVNQPQHF
TGTGCCTGGAGGAGGGCAGGGGCTTCCTTCGTTAATCAGCCCCAGCATTTT
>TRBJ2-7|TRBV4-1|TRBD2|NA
CASSQDTGTSGFLYEQYF
TGCGCCAGCAGCCAGGACACCGGGACTAGCGGGTTCCTCTACGAGCAGTACTTC
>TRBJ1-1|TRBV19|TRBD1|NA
CASNPGQGAFTEAFF
TGTGCCAGTAACCCAGGACAGGGGGCGTTCACTGAAGCTTTCTTT
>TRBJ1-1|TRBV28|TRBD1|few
CASSGKGATEAFF
TGTGCCAGCAGCGGGAAGGGGGCCACTGAAGCTTTCTTT
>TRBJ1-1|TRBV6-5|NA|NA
CASSSNRVEAFF
TGTGCCAGCTCGTCCAACAGGGTAGAAGCTTTCTTT
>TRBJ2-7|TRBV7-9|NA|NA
CASSYWGGNDEQYF
TGTGCCAGCAGCTACTGGGGGGGCAACGACGAGCAGTACTTC
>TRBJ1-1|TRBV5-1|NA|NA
CASSLNRNTEAFF
TGCGCCAGCAGCTTGAATCGGAACACTGAAGCTTTCTTT
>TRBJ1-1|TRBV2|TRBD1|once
CASSVGTAWGNTEAFF
TGTGCCAGCAGCGTAGGGACAGCCTGGGGGAACACTGAAGCTTTCTTT
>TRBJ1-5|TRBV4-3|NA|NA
CASSQDGGFRQPQHF
TGCGCCAGCAGCCAAGATGGGGGATTTCGACAGCCCCAGCATTTT
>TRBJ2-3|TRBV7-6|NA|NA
CASSSDQGMTDTQYF
TGTGCCAGCAGCTCAGATCAGGGGATGACAGATACGCAGTATTTT
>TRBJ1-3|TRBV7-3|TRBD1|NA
CASSPGPGGTGNTIYF
TGTGCCAGCAGCCCTGGCCCAGGGGGCACTGGAAACACCATATATTTT
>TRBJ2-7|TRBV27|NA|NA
CASSLGGHYEQYF
TGTGCCAGCAGTTTGGGGGGGCATTACGAGCAGTACTTC
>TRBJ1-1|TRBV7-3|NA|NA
CASSPTGFGFAEAFF
TGTGCCAGCAGCCCAACAGGGTTCGGATTTGCTGAAGCTTTCTTT
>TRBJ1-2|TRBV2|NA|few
CASSEKGVEGYGYTF
TGTGCCAGCAGTGAAAAGGGGGTGGAGGGTTATGGCTACACCTTC